One and the same sample provided the 20 T cell receptor beta chains below, sequenced in a study of T cell repertoires in cytomegalovirus infection. What these receptors recognize is not known. TCRdb called the reads again in MiXCR, with one record for every CDR3 protein. Of some 800,000 distinct CDR3 sequences in the sample, 29% were seen once. The starting material was cultured CD8+ T cells from PBMCs, obtained from culture after CMV antigen stimulation. Every receptor here comes from a human donor in good health (CMV status not recorded). Some clones in this sample may be carry-over from other donors' samples.

V and J are TRBV4-1 and TRBJ2-7, with unresolved D. V lost 0 bases, J lost 5 bases, and 5 bases lay in between. CDR1 is MGHRA and CDR2 is YSYEKL in the germline V gene. The CDR3 runs 12 residues. CDR3 bases: TGCGCCAGCAGCCAAGATTTTCACGAGCAGTACTTC. Amino acid sequence: CASSQDFHEQYF.

The CDR3 coding sequence is TGTGCCAGCAGCCATACAGGGGGAGGCACTGAAGCTTTCTTT. It is translated as CASSHTGGGTEAFF. V is TRBV25-1 and J is TRBJ1-1, with 8 bases matching TRBD1. This CDR3 spans 14 amino acids. CDR1 and CDR2 (germline): MGHDK, SYGVNS. Unmatched junction bases numbered 7, after V lost 6 bases and J lost 4 bases. The variable domain in full, with the rest retrieved from reference TRBV25-1 and TRBJ1-1, is EADIYQTPRYLVIGTGKKITLECSQTMGHDKMYWYQQDPGMELHLIHYSYGVNSTEKGDLSSESTVSRIRTEHFPLTLESARPSHTSQYLCASSHTGGGTEAFFGQGTRLTVV.

The rearrangement joins TRBV15 to TRBJ1-1, with D maybe TRBD1 (5 bases). V was pared by 3 bases and J by 11 bases, with 16 bases between. The CDR3 consists of 13 residues. CDR1 and CDR2 from the germline V gene are LNHNV and YYDKDF (reference sequence). Here the CDR3 reads CATSSRWGGSAFF. As DNA, the CDR3 is TGTGCCACCAGCAGCCGCTGGGGCGGCAGTGCTTTCTTT.

Only a few counts were recorded for this clonotype. The chain couples TRBV6-2 or TRBV6-3 to TRBJ2-1; TRBD1 matches 7 bases. CDR3 length equals 16 residues. V lost 0 bases and J lost 14; bases outside the gene matches: 16. Germline V CDR1 and CDR2: MNHEY, SVGEGT. This chain's CDR3 is CASSYSRRLAGQGEFF. The DNA of the CDR3 is TGTGCCAGCAGTTACTCGAGGCGTTTGGCGGGCCAGGGGGAGTTCTTC.

This clonotype was detected many times. The J gene is TRBJ1-4, the V gene TRBV7-2; D gene uncertain. The DNA end lines up better with TRBJ2-2; the J call may be wrong. The CDR3 has 14 amino acids. Germline loops: CDR1 SGHTA, CDR2 FQGNSA. The CDR3 sequence: CASSSLRPDRELFF. The CDR3 DNA reads TGTGCCAGCAGCTCACTCCGCCCGGATCGGGAGCTGTTTTTT.

This clonotype showed up just a few times. The V gene is TRBV7-9, the J gene TRBJ1-6; 9 positions match TRBD1. Trimming took 4 bases from V and 2 from J; bases not matched to a gene: 3. Germline assignment: CDR1 SEHNR and CDR2 FQNEAQ (reference sequence). The CDR3 runs to 16 residues. CDR3 sequence: CASSSTGGTYNSPLHF. The CDR3 DNA sequence: TGTGCCAGCAGCTCGACAGGGGGGACCTATAATTCACCCCTCCACTTT.

This sequence joins TRBV6-8 and TRBJ2-2, with no clear D. The germline V and J ends were trimmed by 6 bases and 6 bases, with 8 bases remaining between them. CDR3 size: 12 residues. The germline gives CDR1 MNHGY, CDR2 SAAAGT. For the CDR3, the DNA is TGTGCCAGCAGCCCGTATCCCGGGGAGCTGTTTTTT. Amino acid sequence: CASSPYPGELFF.

This clonotype was found a few times. The chain links TRBV29-1 to TRBJ2-1, with 9 positions matching TRBD1. CDR3 size: 13 residues. Germline V gives CDR1 SQVTM, CDR2 ANQGSEA. The CDR3 sequence: CSVTGGSYNEQFF. The CDR3 DNA is TGCAGTGTGACAGGGGGCTCCTACAATGAGCAGTTCTTC.

In this sample, this clonotype turned up once. The V gene is TRBV9, the J gene TRBJ1-1, with TRBD1 as a possible D gene (6 bases). With 4 bases removed from V and 5 bases from J, the gap between germline ends came to 15 bases. Germline V gene lookup returns CDR1 SGDLS and CDR2 YYNGEE. The CDR3 covers 14 residues. As DNA, the CDR3 is TGTGCCAGCAGCCAAGGGGGTATCAGGACTGAAGCTTTCTTT. Translation gives CASSQGGIRTEAFF. Full variable domain (outside the CDR3, taken from reference TRBV9 and TRBJ1-1): DSGVTQTPKHLITATGQRVTLRCSPRSGDLSVYWYQQSLDQGLQFLIQYYNGEERAKGNILERFSAQQFPDLHSELNLSSLELGDSALYFCASSQGGIRTEAFFGQGTRLTVV.

The CDR3 reads CASSLDSGATGELFF. The CDR3 coding sequence is TGTGCCAGCAGCTTAGATTCAGGGGCTACCGGGGAGCTGTTTTTT. V is TRBV11-3 and J is TRBJ2-2, with D possibly matching TRBD1 (6 bases). The CDR3 runs 15 residues. CDR1 is SGHNT, CDR2 YENEEA, per germline. Trimming shortened V by 0 bases and J by 5 bases, and 10 bases separated the two germline ends. Using reference TRBV11-3 and TRBJ2-2 for the parts outside the CDR3, the full variable domain is EAGVVQSPRYKIIEKKQPVAFWCNPISGHNTLYWYLQNLGQGPELLIRYENEEAVDDSQLPKDRFSAERLKGVDSTLKIQPAELGDSAVYLCASSLDSGATGELFFGEGSRLTVL.

The CDR3 DNA follows: TGTGCCAGCAGCGCCGGGACTAGCGGGACTTACAATGAGCAGTTCTTC. Amino acid sequence: CASSAGTSGTYNEQFF. This chain joins TRBV9 and TRBJ2-1, with TRBD2 matching 13 bases. The junction had 4 bases not matched to a gene; V was cut back by 3 bases and J by 4 bases. Per germline, CDR1 SGDLS and CDR2 YYNGEE. This CDR3 spans 16 amino acids.

The chain recombines TRBV7-9 with TRBJ1-1; D unclear. Per germline, CDR1 SEHNR and CDR2 FQNEAQ (reference sequence). This CDR3 spans 12 amino acids. The germline V and J ends were trimmed by 3 bases and 7 bases, with 9 bases remaining between them. CDR3 DNA: TGTGCCAGCAGCTTCGCAGGCGGTGAAGCTTTCTTT. Translating gives CASSFAGGEAFF.

This chain joins TRBV20-1 and TRBJ2-3, with TRBD2 matching 7 bases. CDR3 size: 16 residues. The V gene end was trimmed by 0 bases and the J gene end by 3 bases; junction bases not matched to a gene: 9. The germline V gene encodes CDR1 DFQATT and CDR2 SNEGSKA (reference sequence). CDR3 residues: CSARDLRTSGTDTQYF. CDR3 DNA: TGCAGTGCTAGAGATCTTAGGACTAGTGGAACAGATACGCAGTATTTT.

This chain connects TRBV5-6 to TRBJ1-2; TRBD1 matches at 7 bases. This CDR3 region has 14 residues. The V and J ends lost 4 bases and 3 bases, in that order; junction bases with no gene match: 6. Germline assignment: CDR1 SGHDT and CDR2 YYEEEE. CDR3 nucleotides: TGTGCCAGCAGCCCGGGACAGCAAGACTATGGCTACACCTTC. Residues: CASSPGQQDYGYTF. Complete variable domain (other parts from reference TRBV5-6 and TRBJ1-2): DAGVTQSPTHLIKTRGQQVTLRCSPKSGHDTVSWYQQALGQGPQFIFQYYEEEERQRGNFPDRFSGHQFPNYSSELNVNALLLGDSALYLCASSPGQQDYGYTFGSGTRLTVV.

The genes are TRBV5-1 and TRBJ1-2; the D is unclear. The CDR3 totals 13 residues. Germline CDR1 reads SGHRS; CDR2 reads YFSETQ. Trimming left V 5 bases short and J 4 bases short, with 12 bases between. CDR3 bases: TGCGCCAGCAGGGGATCCTCGCTCTATGGCTACACCTTC. Translating it yields CASRGSSLYGYTF.

Details on this clonotype: With a much larger clone just one base away, this may be a read error. V usage is TRBV7-2 and J usage is TRBJ2-3, with D possibly matching TRBD2 (7 bases). Germline V gives CDR1 SGHTA, CDR2 FQGNSA. This CDR3 has 17 residues. V lost 2 bases to trimming and J lost 10 bases, with 25 bases between them. This CDR3 is CASSLNGGAGMTDAQYF. The CDR3 region has the DNA TGTGCCAGCAGCTTAAATGGGGGGGCCGGGATGACGGATGCGCAGTATTTT.

CDR3 DNA sequence: TGCGCCAGCAGCCAAGAAGATCGCGTCCGTGGAGATACGCAGTATTTT. It yields the protein CASSQEDRVRGDTQYF. J is TRBJ2-3 and V is TRBV4-1; D not certain. This CDR3 is 16 amino acids long. V was trimmed by 0 bases and J by 5 bases, leaving 15 bases between them. The germline CDR1 and CDR2 sequences are MGHRA and YSYEKL.

The gene calls are TRBV6-6 and TRBJ1-2; D possibly corresponds to TRBD1 (5 bases). V was cut by 3 bases and J by 0 bases, with 17 bases left in between. In germline, CDR1 is MNHNY, CDR2 SVGAGI (reference sequence). The CDR3 totals 17 residues. Here the CDR3 DNA reads TGTGCCAGCAGTTATCTGACAGCCGTGAGAGCTAACTATGGCTACACCTTC. Its translation is CASSYLTAVRANYGYTF.

This clonotype has a handful of counts. V is TRBV19 and J is TRBJ2-3, with 9 bases fitting TRBD1. The CDR3 consists of 15 residues. The V and J ends lost 4 bases and 4 bases, in that order; junction bases with no gene match: 6. Germline lookup yields CDR1 LNHDA and CDR2 SQIVND (reference sequence). The CDR3 loop reads CASSTGQGFADTQYF. In nucleotides, the CDR3 is TGTGCCAGTAGTACCGGACAGGGGTTCGCAGATACGCAGTATTTT.

The table lists this clonotype with a few counts. The chain is built from TRBV4-3 and TRBJ1-1; tentatively, D is TRBD1 (5 bases). V was shortened by 3 bases and J by 3 bases, with 11 bases between the two germline ends. The germline CDR1 and CDR2 sequences are LGHNA and YSLEER. The CDR3 is 14 amino acids. The CDR3 DNA is TGCGCCAGCAGCCAGGGGGGGGGATACACTGAAGCTTTCTTT. Translating it yields CASSQGGGYTEAFF.